The source of this T cell receptor beta chain is a study of blood T cell repertoires in COVID-19. Study as a whole: Samples of COVID-19 (acute and convalescent) were obtained from the United States, Italy and Spain. T cells, B-cell-depleted T cells, or PBMCs provided the cDNA or gDNA that served as material.

As handled by the study authors: Estimation of nucleated cell counts relied on the amplification of reference gene primers. Only in-frame clones appear in the TCRdb table, and some are missing; sequencing was by immunoSEQ multiplex PCR. D and trimming come from the DNA, and the V and J calls and clone size come from that table. The sample has 120,000 or so clones, about 86% seen once. Germline loops: CDR1 MNHEY, CDR2 SVGEGT. Trimming cost V 5 bases and J 4 bases; bases outside gene matches: 5. The CDR3 length is 16 residues. This clone was seen a few times. This chain connects TRBV6-2 or TRBV6-3 to TRBJ2-1; 13 bases agree with TRBD2. This clonotype was sampled from a woman aged 45-65 years with active or convalescent COVID-19. The sequenced sample was peripheral blood. CDR3 region: CASSTGLAGAYNEQFF. DNA for the CDR3: TGTGCCAGCAGTACAGGACTAGCGGGGGCTTACAATGAGCAGTTCTTC.